The text below deals with one T cell receptor beta chain. This clone's antigen is unknown. No base quality information exists; no much larger clone differs at one position. The sample is drawn from a study of type 1 regulatory T cells (dated by TCRdb to about 2021). Background on the whole study: The study characterized an in vitro protocol that generated a Tr1-enriched, alloantigen-specific CD4 T cell product named T-allo10. T-allo10 was being evaluated clinically in patients with hematological malignancies who were receiving allogeneic hematopoietic stem cell transplantation.

T-allo10 cells derived from donors were reported to be host alloantigen-specific and anergic, and to suppress in an alloantigen-specific manner. The listed sequencing device is Illumina MiSeq. TCRdb reworked the public reads: Q25 trimming with fastp, MiXCR clone assembly, productive beta chains retained. Every distinct CDR3 protein forms one entry, paired with its most common genes and DNA. Across this sample there are about 68,000 distinct CDR3 sequences, with around 60% seen only once. The ten top clones hold 7% to 9.5% of the sample. Its CDR3 holds 13 amino acids, cysteine through phenylalanine. Solely the CDR3 DNA is kept, with 39 bases framed from the first base. The germline V gene (reference sequence) specifies DFQATT as CDR1 and SNEGSKA as CDR2. V is shortened by 1 base, J by 8 bases, and the region joining them spans 12 bases.

The sequenced sample was cultured T cells, either the whole culture or a sorted T cell fraction (not recorded which). Read against the paper, the sample's cell subset or site label means: Tr1-enriched cell product generated in vitro against host alloantigens. The clonotype was recovered from a human donor in good health. This sequence uses TRBV20-1 and TRBJ2-1; D gene: possibly TRBD2, on 5 matching bases. The nucleotide sequence reads as follows: TGCAGTGCTAGAGTGGGAGCTTCCGATGAGCAGTTCTTC. Translated, it reads CSARVGASDEQFF.